This T cell receptor beta chain was captured in a study of T cell repertoires in cytomegalovirus infection. Study context: Peptides in the study included HLA-C-restricted and HLA-B-restricted CMV epitopes. An indication of both CMV infection and matching HLA type came from public TCR beta signatures. Study conclusions and caveats: The response measured ex vivo was dominated by TCR beta clonotypes (HLA-C-restricted and CMV-specific). The study identified carriers of CMV plus the relevant HLA from cumulative public TCR beta family frequency.

TCRdb used MiXCR to reprocess the reads, holding one entry per CDR3 protein. The sample lists around 710,000 distinct CDR3 sequences, roughly 28% occurring once. Germline loops: CDR1 SEHNR, CDR2 FQNEAQ (reference sequence). V lost 8 bases and J lost 4; bases outside the gene matches: 2. CDR3 size: 12 residues. In regard to this clonotype: Its antigen is still unknown.

This rearrangement joins TRBV7-9 to TRBJ1-3; the match to TRBD1 covers 7 bases. This sample comprised cultured CD8+ T cells from PBMCs, obtained from culture after CMV antigen stimulation. This clonotype was obtained from a human donor in good health (CMV status not recorded). Some clones in this sample may be carry-over from other donors' samples. The CDR3 loop reads CASPGQGNTIYF. Written as DNA, the CDR3 is TGTGCCAGCCCGGGACAGGGAAACACCATATATTTT. The full variable domain, rest sourced from reference TRBV7-9 and TRBJ1-3, is DTGVSQNPRHKITKRGQNVTFRCDPISEHNRLYWYRQTLGQGPEFLTYFQNEAQLEKSRLLSDRFSAERPKGSFSTLEIQRTEQGDSAMYLCASPGQGNTIYFGEGSWLTVV.